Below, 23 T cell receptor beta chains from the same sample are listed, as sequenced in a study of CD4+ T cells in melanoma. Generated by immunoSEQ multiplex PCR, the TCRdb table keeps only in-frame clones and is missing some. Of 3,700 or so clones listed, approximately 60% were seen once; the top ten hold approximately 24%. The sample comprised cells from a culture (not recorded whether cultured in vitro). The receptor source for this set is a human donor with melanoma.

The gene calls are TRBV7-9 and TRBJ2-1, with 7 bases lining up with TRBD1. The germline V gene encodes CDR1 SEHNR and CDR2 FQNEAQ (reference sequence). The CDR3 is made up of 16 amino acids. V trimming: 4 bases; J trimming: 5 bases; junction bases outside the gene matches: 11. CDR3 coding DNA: TGTGCCAGCAGCTCCCCGCTAGGGGGCATACACAATGAGCAGTTCTTC. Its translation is CASSSPLGGIHNEQFF.

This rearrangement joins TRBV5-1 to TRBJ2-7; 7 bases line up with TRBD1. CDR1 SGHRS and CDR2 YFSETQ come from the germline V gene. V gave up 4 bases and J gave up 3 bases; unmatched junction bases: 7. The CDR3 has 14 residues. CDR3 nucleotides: TGCGCCAGCAGCGGGCCAGGGGGAGACTACGAGCAGTACTTC. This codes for CASSGPGGDYEQYF.

CDR3 loop: CASSSKLAGAHTGELFF. CDR3 sequence (DNA): TGTGCCAGCAGCTCCAAACTAGCGGGGGCTCACACCGGGGAGCTGTTTTTT. This sequence joins TRBV11-3 and TRBJ2-2, with 11 bases matching TRBD2. V dropped 4 bases and J dropped 3; count of bases not matched to a gene: 7. The CDR3 has 17 residues. Per germline, CDR1 SGHNT and CDR2 YENEEA. The whole variable domain, filled in from reference TRBV11-3 and TRBJ2-2, reads EAGVVQSPRYKIIEKKQPVAFWCNPISGHNTLYWYLQNLGQGPELLIRYENEEAVDDSQLPKDRFSAERLKGVDSTLKIQPAELGDSAVYLCASSSKLAGAHTGELFFGEGSRLTVL.

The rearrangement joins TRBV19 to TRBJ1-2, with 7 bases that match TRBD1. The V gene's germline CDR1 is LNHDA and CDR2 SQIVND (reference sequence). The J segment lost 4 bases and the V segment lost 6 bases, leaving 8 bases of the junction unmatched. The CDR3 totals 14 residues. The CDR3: CASRIRDSFYGYTF. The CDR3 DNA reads TGTGCCAGTAGAATCCGGGACAGCTTCTATGGCTACACCTTC.

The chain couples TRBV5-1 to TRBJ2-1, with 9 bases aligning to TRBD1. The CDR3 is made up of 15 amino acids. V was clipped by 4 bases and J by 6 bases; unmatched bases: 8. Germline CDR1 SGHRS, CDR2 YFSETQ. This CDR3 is CASSLRTGDGNEQFF. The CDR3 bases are TGCGCCAGCAGCCTGAGGACAGGGGATGGCAATGAGCAGTTCTTC.

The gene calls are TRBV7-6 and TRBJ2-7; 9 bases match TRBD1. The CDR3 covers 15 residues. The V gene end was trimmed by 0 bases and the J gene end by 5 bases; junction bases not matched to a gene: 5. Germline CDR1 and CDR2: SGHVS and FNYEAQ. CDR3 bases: TGTGCCAGCAGCTTAGCTTGGGGACAGGGTAACGAGCAGTACTTC. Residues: CASSLAWGQGNEQYF.

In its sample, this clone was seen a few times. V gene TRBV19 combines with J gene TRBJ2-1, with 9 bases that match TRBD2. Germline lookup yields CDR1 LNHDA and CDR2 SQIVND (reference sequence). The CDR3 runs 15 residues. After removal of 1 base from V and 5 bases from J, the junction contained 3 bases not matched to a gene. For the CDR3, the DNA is TGTGCCAGTAGTATAGCTAGCGGGGTTAACAATGAGCAGTTCTTC. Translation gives CASSIASGVNNEQFF.

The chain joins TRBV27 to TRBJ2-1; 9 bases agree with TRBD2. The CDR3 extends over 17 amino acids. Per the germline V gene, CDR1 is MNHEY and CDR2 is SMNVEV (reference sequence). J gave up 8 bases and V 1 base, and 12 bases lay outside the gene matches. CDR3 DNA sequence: TGTGCCAGCAGTTTATATAATCCGGCGGGGGGGCGCGATGAGCAGTTCTTC. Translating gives CASSLYNPAGGRDEQFF.

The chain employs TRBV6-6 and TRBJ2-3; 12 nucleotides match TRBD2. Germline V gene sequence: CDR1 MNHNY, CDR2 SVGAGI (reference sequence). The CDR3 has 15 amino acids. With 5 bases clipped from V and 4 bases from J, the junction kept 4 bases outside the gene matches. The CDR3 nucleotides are TGTGCCAGCAGTCTAGCGGGGGGGCTCGCAGATACGCAGTATTTT. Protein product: CASSLAGGLADTQYF.

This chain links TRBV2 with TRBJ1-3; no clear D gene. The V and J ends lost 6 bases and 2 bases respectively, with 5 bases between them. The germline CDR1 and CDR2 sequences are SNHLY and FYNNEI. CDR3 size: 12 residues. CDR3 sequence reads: CASSRAGNTIYF. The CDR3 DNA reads TGTGCCAGCAGCCGGGCTGGAAACACCATATATTTT.

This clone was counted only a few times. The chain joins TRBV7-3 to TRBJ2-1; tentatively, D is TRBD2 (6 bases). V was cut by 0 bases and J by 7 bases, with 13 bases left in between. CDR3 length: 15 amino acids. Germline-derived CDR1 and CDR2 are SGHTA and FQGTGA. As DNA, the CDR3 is TGTGCCAGCAGCTTAACCCGGGGGAACTCGAATGAGCAGTTCTTC. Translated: CASSLTRGNSNEQFF.

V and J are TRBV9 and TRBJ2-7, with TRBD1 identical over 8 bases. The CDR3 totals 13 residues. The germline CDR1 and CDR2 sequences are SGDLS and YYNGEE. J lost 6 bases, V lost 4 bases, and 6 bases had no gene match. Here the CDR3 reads CASSHSDRGEQYF. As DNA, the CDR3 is TGTGCCAGCAGCCATAGCGACAGGGGCGAGCAGTACTTC.

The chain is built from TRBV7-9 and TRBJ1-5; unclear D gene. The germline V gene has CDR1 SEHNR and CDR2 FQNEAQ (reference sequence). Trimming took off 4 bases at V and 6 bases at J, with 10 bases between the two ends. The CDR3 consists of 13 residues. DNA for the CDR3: TGTGCCAGCAGCTCCAGACGGGGTCAGCCCCAGCATTTT. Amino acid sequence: CASSSRRGQPQHF.

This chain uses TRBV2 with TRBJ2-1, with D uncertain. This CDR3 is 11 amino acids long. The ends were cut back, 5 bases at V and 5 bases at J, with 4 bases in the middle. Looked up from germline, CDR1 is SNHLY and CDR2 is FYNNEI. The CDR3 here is CASSWDNEQFF. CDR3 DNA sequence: TGTGCCAGCAGTTGGGACAATGAGCAGTTCTTC.

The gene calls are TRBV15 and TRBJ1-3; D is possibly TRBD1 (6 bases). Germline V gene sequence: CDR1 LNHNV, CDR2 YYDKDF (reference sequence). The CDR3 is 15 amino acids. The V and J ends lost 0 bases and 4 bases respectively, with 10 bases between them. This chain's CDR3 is CATSRDQGPGNTIYF. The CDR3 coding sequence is TGTGCCACCAGCAGAGACCAGGGGCCCGGAAACACCATATATTTT.

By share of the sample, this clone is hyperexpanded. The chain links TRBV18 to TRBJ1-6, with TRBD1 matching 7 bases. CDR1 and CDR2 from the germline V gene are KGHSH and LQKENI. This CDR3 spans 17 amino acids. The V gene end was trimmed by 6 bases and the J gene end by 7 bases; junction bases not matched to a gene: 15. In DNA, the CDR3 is TGTGCCAGCTCCCTACGGGGAGAAAGACAGGGAAATTCACCCCTCCACTTT. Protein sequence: CASSLRGERQGNSPLHF.

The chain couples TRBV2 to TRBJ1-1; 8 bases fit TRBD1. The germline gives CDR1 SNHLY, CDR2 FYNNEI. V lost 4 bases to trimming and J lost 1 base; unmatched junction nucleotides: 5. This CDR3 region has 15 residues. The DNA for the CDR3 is TGTGCCAGCAGTGTGACAGGGGCAAGGAACACTGAAGCTTTCTTT. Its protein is CASSVTGARNTEAFF.

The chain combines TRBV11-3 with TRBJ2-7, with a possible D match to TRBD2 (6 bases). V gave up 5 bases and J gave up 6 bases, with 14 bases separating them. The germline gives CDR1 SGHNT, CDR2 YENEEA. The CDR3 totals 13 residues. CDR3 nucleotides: TGTGCCAGCAGCCCGCGGGGAGCGGGCGAGCAGTACTTC. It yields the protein CASSPRGAGEQYF.

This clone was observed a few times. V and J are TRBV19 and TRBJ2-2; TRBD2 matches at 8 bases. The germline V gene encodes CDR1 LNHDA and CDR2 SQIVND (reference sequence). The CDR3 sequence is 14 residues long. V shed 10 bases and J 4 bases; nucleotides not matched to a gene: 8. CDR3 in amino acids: CATALGGATGELFF. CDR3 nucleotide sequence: TGTGCCACCGCACTCGGGGGGGCCACCGGGGAGCTGTTTTTT.

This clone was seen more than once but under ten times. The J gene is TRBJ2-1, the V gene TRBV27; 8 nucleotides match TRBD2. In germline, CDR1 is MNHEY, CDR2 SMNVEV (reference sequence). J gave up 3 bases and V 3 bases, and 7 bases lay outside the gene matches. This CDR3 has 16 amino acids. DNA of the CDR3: TGTGCCAGCAGTTTCTCGAGCGGGGGATACTACAATGAGCAGTTCTTC. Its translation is CASSFSSGGYYNEQFF.

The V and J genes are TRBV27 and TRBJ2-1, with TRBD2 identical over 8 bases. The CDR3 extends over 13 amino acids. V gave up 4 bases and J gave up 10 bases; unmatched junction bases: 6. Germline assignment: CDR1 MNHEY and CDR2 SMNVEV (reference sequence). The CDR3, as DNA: TGTGCCAGCAGTTCCCCCCCGGGGGGGGAGCAGTTCTTC. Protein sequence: CASSSPPGGEQFF.

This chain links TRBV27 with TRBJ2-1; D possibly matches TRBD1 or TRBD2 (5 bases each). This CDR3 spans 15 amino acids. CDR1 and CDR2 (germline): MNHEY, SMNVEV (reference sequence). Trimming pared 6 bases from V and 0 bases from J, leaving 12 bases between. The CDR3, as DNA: TGTGCCAGCAGGAGGGACGGGACCTCCTACAATGAGCAGTTCTTC. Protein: CASRRDGTSYNEQFF.

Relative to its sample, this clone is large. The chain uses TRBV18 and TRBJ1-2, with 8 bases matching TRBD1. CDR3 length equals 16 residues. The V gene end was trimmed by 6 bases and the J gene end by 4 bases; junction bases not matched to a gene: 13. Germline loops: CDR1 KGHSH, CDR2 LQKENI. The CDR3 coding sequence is TGTGCCAGCTCTCCAAGGGACAGGCTAGACTTCTATGGCTACACCTTC. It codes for CASSPRDRLDFYGYTF.